Listed below are T cell receptor beta chains from one sample, sequenced in a study of blood T cell repertoires in COVID-19. Libraries were prepared by immunoSEQ multiplex PCR; TCRdb keeps only in-frame clonotypes and omits some of them. The sample includes about 130,000 clones, 79% of them seen just once. The sequencing sample was made of peripheral blood. These TCRs come from a man aged 35 to 55 with active or convalescent COVID-19. Each CDR3 is given with its conserved first and last residue. The D gene is left open where the match is weak. Clone sizes are given selectively: once, few, many, or a class where the clone is expanded.

j_call	d_call	v_call	clone_size	cdr3_aa	cdr3_nt
TRBJ1-6	.	TRBV4-1	.	CASSPGRVFNSPLHF	TGCGCCAGCAGCCCGGGTCGGGTTTTTAATTCACCCCTCCACTTT
TRBJ1-5	TRBD1	TRBV25-1	.	CASRPTGGVGNQPQHF	TGTGCCAGCAGGCCCACAGGGGGCGTTGGGAATCAGCCCCAGCATTTT
TRBJ1-6	.	TRBV21-1	.	CASSNPKDRTPGHDSPLHF	TGTGCCAGCAGCAACCCGAAAGACCGGACGCCAGGGCATGATTCACCCCTCCACTTT
TRBJ1-5	TRBD1	TRBV19	.	CASSMTDRGFRQPQHF	TGTGCCAGTAGTATGACGGACAGGGGATTCCGGCAGCCCCAGCATTTT
TRBJ2-1	TRBD2	TRBV7-7	.	CASSLGAPWRGGADEQFF	TGTGCTAGCAGCTTAGGTGCTCCTTGGCGGGGGGGTGCGGATGAGCAGTTCTTC
TRBJ2-3	TRBD2	TRBV6-5	.	CASRLFGGASDTQYF	TGTGCCAGCAGACTTTTCGGGGGGGCCTCAGATACGCAGTATTTT
TRBJ1-1	.	TRBV7-9	.	CASSFVQGGEAFF	TGTGCCAGCAGCTTCGTACAGGGCGGTGAAGCTTTCTTT
TRBJ2-7	.	TRBV7-2	.	CASSLAVSRTSSYEQYF	TGTGCCAGCAGCTTAGCGGTATCCAGGACAAGTTCCTACGAGCAGTACTTC
TRBJ1-1	TRBD1	TRBV7-8	.	CASSLARGQYEAFF	TGTGCCAGCAGCTTAGCGCGGGGACAGTATGAAGCTTTCTTT
TRBJ2-1	TRBD2	TRBV6-5	.	CASRLAGGHNEQFF	TGTGCCAGCAGACTAGCGGGGGGTCACAATGAGCAGTTCTTC
TRBJ1-2	TRBD1	TRBV28	.	CASSSQGVGYTF	TGTGCCAGCAGTTCGCAGGGGGTTGGCTACACCTTC
TRBJ1-5	TRBD1	TRBV5-6	.	CASSSGTGPNQPQHF	TGTGCCAGCAGCTCCGGGACAGGGCCTAATCAGCCCCAGCATTTT
TRBJ1-1	.	TRBV25-1	many	CASSLQGTGTEAFF	TGTGCCAGCAGTCTCCAGGGGACGGGCACTGAAGCTTTCTTT
TRBJ1-6	.	TRBV19	.	CASTSRGPLHF	TGTGCCAGTACCTCTAGGGGACCCCTCCACTTT
TRBJ1-5	TRBD1	TRBV28	few	CASRTGQGAQWNQPQHF	TGTGCCAGCAGAACCGGACAGGGGGCTCAGTGGAATCAGCCCCAGCATTTT
TRBJ2-2	TRBD2	TRBV10-1	few	CASSRTSGAGELFF	TGCGCCAGCAGTAGGACTAGCGGGGCCGGGGAGCTGTTTTTT
TRBJ2-2	.	TRBV7-2	.	CASSRGTGLGGELFF	TGTGCCAGCAGCCGGGGAACAGGGTTGGGCGGGGAGCTGTTTTTT
TRBJ1-1	TRBD1	TRBV9	.	CASSVGDRVGAEAFF	TGTGCCAGCAGCGTAGGTGACAGGGTAGGCGCTGAAGCTTTCTTT
TRBJ2-2	TRBD2	TRBV27	.	CASIRTSGRPNTGELFF	TGTGCCAGCATTCGGACTAGCGGGAGACCGAACACCGGGGAGCTGTTTTTT
TRBJ1-5	TRBD1	TRBV19	.	CASILGQGNQPQHF	TGTGCCAGTATTCTCGGACAGGGTAATCAGCCCCAGCATTTT
TRBJ2-2	.	TRBV19	.	CASRGLANTGELFF	TGTGCCAGTAGGGGACTTGCGAACACCGGGGAGCTGTTTTTT
TRBJ2-2	.	TRBV7-3	.	CASSLGLSHTGELFF	TGTGCCAGCAGCTTAGGGCTCTCACACACCGGGGAGCTGTTTTTT
TRBJ1-6	.	TRBV30	once	CAWSIRRGRNSPLHF	TGTGCCTGGAGCATTCGCAGGGGTCGTAATTCACCCCTCCACTTT
TRBJ1-1	TRBD1	TRBV7-2	.	CASSFRGLDEAFF	TGTGCCAGCAGCTTCAGGGGGCTTGATGAAGCTTTCTTT
TRBJ1-2	.	TRBV6-5	.	CASGGTAYGGYTF	TGTGCCAGCGGAGGGACGGCTTATGGAGGCTACACCTTC
TRBJ1-4	.	TRBV11-2	.	CASSVGWGDREKLFF	TGTGCCAGCAGCGTGGGATGGGGGGACCGCGAAAAACTGTTTTTT
TRBJ1-1	TRBD1	TRBV10-3	once	CAIRASDRATEAFF	TGTGCCATCAGGGCTTCGGACAGGGCGACTGAAGCTTTCTTT
TRBJ1-2	.	TRBV25-1	.	CASSPTTNLDGYTF	TGTGCCAGCAGTCCCACAACGAATTTGGATGGCTACACCTTC
TRBJ2-3	TRBD2	TRBV20-1	.	CSASSGTRMYF	TGCAGTGCTAGTTCCGGGACTAGAATGTATTTT
TRBJ2-7	TRBD1	TRBV18	.	CASSPAGQGRYEQYF	TGTGCCAGCTCACCAGCCGGACAGGGAAGATACGAGCAGTACTTC
TRBJ2-7	.	TRBV7-8	.	CASSLAPQGGYEQYF	TGTGCCAGCAGCTTAGCGCCGCAGGGTGGGTACGAGCAGTACTTC
TRBJ2-2	.	TRBV21-1	.	CASSIRNYSRELFF	TGTGCCAGCAGCATCCGAAATTACTCTAGGGAGCTGTTTTTT
TRBJ1-4	TRBD1	TRBV9	.	CASSVGREGANEKLFF	TGTGCCAGCAGCGTAGGAAGAGAGGGGGCGAATGAAAAACTGTTTTTT